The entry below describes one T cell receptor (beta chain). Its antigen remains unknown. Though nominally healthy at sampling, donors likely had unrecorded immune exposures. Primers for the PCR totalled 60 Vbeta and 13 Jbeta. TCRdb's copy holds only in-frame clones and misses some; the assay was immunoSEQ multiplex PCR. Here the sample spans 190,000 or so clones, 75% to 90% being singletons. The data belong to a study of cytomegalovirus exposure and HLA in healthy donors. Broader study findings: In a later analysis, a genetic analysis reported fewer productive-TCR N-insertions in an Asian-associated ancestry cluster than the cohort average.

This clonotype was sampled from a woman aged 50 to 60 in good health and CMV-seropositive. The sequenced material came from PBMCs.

Here the CDR3 reads CASSLGDSKAWSPLHF. CDR3 in DNA: TGTGCCAGCAGTTTAGGCGACTCCAAGGCGTGGTCACCCCTCCACTTT. The chain couples TRBV28 to TRBJ1-6, with D uncertain. Germline values: CDR1 MDHEN, CDR2 SYDVKM. The length of the CDR3 is 16 residues. The V gene lost 2 bases and the J gene lost 10 bases, with 18 bases spanning the gap.